This TCR beta chain was documented in a study of human T cells and chemical hapten exposure. For the library, individual cDNA molecules each received unique molecular identifiers. Authors' processing steps: There were a median of approximately 100,000 TCRs per sample, with a range from roughly 20,000 to 750,000. TCRdb ran MiXCR on the RACE reads and lists one entry per CDR3 protein. The V and J calls shown here were made by TCRdb, not taken from the authors' results. The profile shows about 120,000 distinct CDR3 sequences, about 13% of them singletons. Study results and limitations: Expanded TCRs made up significantly more big CDR3 similarity clusters than controls did.

With regard to this clonotype: What it binds is not known.

Regarding time point: pre-sensitization, week 0. The treatment: therapeutic diphenylcyclopropenone sensitization with weekly scalp DPC. Total RNA was isolated from unfractionated whole blood. The specimen was whole blood, collected in connection with sensitization to the hapten diphenylcyclopropenone (DPC). The receptor comes from a woman aged 18-35 years with alopecia areata. Some clones in this sample may be carry-over from other donors' samples.

The CDR3 sequence is CSARDYGLNTEAFF. DNA for the CDR3: TGCAGTGCTAGAGATTATGGATTGAACACTGAAGCTTTCTTT. This chain uses TRBV20-1 with TRBJ1-1; D uncertain. With 0 bases removed from V and 0 bases from J, the gap between germline ends came to 8 bases. CDR3 length: 14 amino acids. CDR1 and CDR2 from the germline V gene are DFQATT and SNEGSKA (reference sequence).